This T cell receptor (beta chain) was captured by sequencing in a study of CD8 T cells in Susac syndrome. The study sequenced TCR beta in blood CD8+ and CD4+ T cells. This CDR3 comprises 8 residues. The germline CDR1 and CDR2 sequences are SGDLS and YYNGEE. The V end was cut by 4 bases, the J end by 15 bases, with 5 bases between. With random hexamers, reverse transcription was performed on about 0.5 to 1 ug of RNA. The CDR3 of TCR beta was amplified by immunoSEQ multiplex PCR across 54 Vbeta and 13 Jbeta. From the immunoSEQ multiplex PCR reads, TCRdb called clonotypes with MiXCR, one entry per CDR3 protein. The table records about 90,000 distinct CDR3 sequences, roughly 93% of them present only once.

The clonotype comes from a human donor in good health. The genes are TRBV9 and TRBJ2-1, with no clear D. The sample was CD8+ T cells from PBMCs. In DNA form, the CDR3 reads TGTGCCAGCAGCCCCGGGTTCTTC. As protein: CASSPGFF.